The 27 T cell receptor beta chains in this list originate from one sample, sequenced in a study of regulatory T cells in long-lasting Graves disease. TCRdb passed the reads through MiXCR, listing each CDR3 protein once. The table lists about 1,300 distinct CDR3 sequences, 45% to 55% of them singletons, with approximately 11% in the top ten. After RNA was extracted from PBMCs, the TCR library was made from it. The specimen comprised peripheral blood mononuclear cells (PBMCs), sampled with antithyroid drug treatment, in newly diagnosed or persistent Graves disease (not recorded which). The receptors were sampled from a female donor with Graves disease.

This clonotype has a handful of counts. One end of the junction is discordant with germline, which a read error may explain. This rearrangement joins TRBV6-6 to TRBJ1-1, with a tentative D call TRBD1 (5 bases). This CDR3 comprises 12 residues. CDR1 MNHNY and CDR2 SVGAGI come from the germline V gene (reference sequence). CDR3 nucleotides: TGTGTCAGCAGTTCCAGGGCAAATGAAGCTTTCTTT. As protein: CVSSSRANEAFF.

The rearrangement uses TRBV13 and TRBJ2-3, with TRBD1 identical over 11 bases. CDR3 size: 15 residues. Per germline, CDR1 PRHDT and CDR2 FYEKMQ (reference sequence). V dropped 1 base and J dropped 4; count of bases not matched to a gene: 1. The CDR3 region has the DNA TGTGCCAGCAGCTTAGTGGGACAGGGGGCAGATACGCAGTATTTT. It encodes CASSLVGQGADTQYF. Supplemented by reference TRBV13 and TRBJ2-3, the full variable domain reads AAGVIQSPRHLIKEKRETATLKCYPIPRHDTVYWYQQGPGQDPQFLISFYEKMQSDKGSIPDRFSAQQFSDYHSELNMSSLELGDSALYFCASSLVGQGADTQYFGPGTRLTVL.

The chain employs TRBV7-9 and TRBJ2-7; a weak D match, TRBD2 (6 bases). The germline V gene has CDR1 SEHNR and CDR2 FQNEAQ (reference sequence). This CDR3 is built from 14 residues. V shed 3 bases and J shed 5 bases, with 14 bases lying between them. The CDR3 protein is CASSLPAGRNEQYF. The DNA for the CDR3 is TGTGCCAGCAGCTTGCCGGCGGGACGGAACGAGCAGTACTTC.

This chain joins TRBV2 and TRBJ2-1; D might be TRBD2 (6 bases). Germline V gene data show CDR1 as SNHLY and CDR2 as FYNNEI. The CDR3 length is 12 residues. V dropped 3 bases and J dropped 8 bases, with 8 bases sitting between them. The DNA for the CDR3 is TGTGCCAGCAGTGACAGGGACTATGAGCAGTTCTTC. Protein sequence: CASSDRDYEQFF.

A few counts support this clonotype. DNA for the CDR3: TGTGCCAGCAGCGGCAGACGGGACTATGGCTACACCTTC. This encodes CASSGRRDYGYTF. This chain connects TRBV9 to TRBJ1-2; D is unclear. CDR3 length: 13 residues. Germline CDR1 SGDLS, CDR2 YYNGEE. V dropped 3 bases and J dropped 3 bases, with 9 bases sitting between them.

The chain is built from TRBV7-9 and TRBJ1-5; no reliable D call. V lost 1 base and J lost 9, with 16 bases in between. Germline values: CDR1 SEHNR, CDR2 FQNEAQ (reference sequence). The CDR3 is made up of 15 amino acids. CDR3 loop: CASSLDSSKPGPQHF. The DNA for the CDR3 is TGTGCCAGCAGCTTAGATTCATCCAAGCCGGGGCCCCAGCATTTT. The entire variable domain, with the rest obtained from reference TRBV7-9 and TRBJ1-5, is as follows: DTGVSQNPRHKITKRGQNVTFRCDPISEHNRLYWYRQTLGQGPEFLTYFQNEAQLEKSRLLSDRFSAERPKGSFSTLEIQRTEQGDSAMYLCASSLDSSKPGPQHFGDGTRLSIL.

The CDR3 reads CASSFPSSGGPFTDTQYF. The CDR3 nucleotides are TGTGCCAGCAGTTTCCCCTCTAGCGGGGGTCCCTTCACAGATACGCAGTATTTT. This chain joins TRBV28 and TRBJ2-3; the match to TRBD2 covers 10 bases. Germline CDR1 MDHEN, CDR2 SYDVKM. V was clipped by 3 bases and J by 2 bases; unmatched bases: 11. The CDR3 spans 18 residues.

The gene calls are TRBV5-4 and TRBJ2-1; tentatively, D is TRBD1 or TRBD2 (5 bases each). CDR1 is SGHNT and CDR2 is YYREEE in the germline V gene (reference sequence). The CDR3 spans 17 residues. Trimming removed 0 bases at V and 3 bases at J, with 16 bases between. The CDR3 region has the DNA TGTGCCAGCAGCTTGGGGTCAGGGCCCGGGGTCTACAATGAGCAGTTCTTC. Translation: CASSLGSGPGVYNEQFF. Full variable domain (remainder filled in from reference TRBV5-4 and TRBJ2-1): ETGVTQSPTHLIKTRGQQVTLRCSSQSGHNTVSWYQQALGQGPQFIFQYYREEENGRGNFPPRFSGLQFPNYSSELNVNALELDDSALYLCASSLGSGPGVYNEQFFGPGTRLTVL.

The chain employs TRBV28 and TRBJ2-2; 8 bases are a match to TRBD1. Trimming removed 7 bases from V and 7 bases from J; junction bases left unmatched: 8. This CDR3 spans 14 amino acids. The V gene's germline CDR1 is MDHEN and CDR2 SYDVKM. In nucleotides, the CDR3 is TGTGCCAGCACTTACGGACAGGGCGTCGGGGAGCTGTTTTTT. Translating gives CASTYGQGVGELFF.

The chain carries TRBV29-1 and TRBJ2-7; 7 positions match TRBD2. Germline trimming cut 2 bases from V and 5 bases from J; bases unmatched to any gene: 6. Germline CDR1 reads SQVTM; CDR2 reads ANQGSEA. The CDR3 covers 13 residues. CDR3 sequence reads: CSVESGRNHEQYF. The DNA of the CDR3 is TGCAGCGTTGAATCCGGGAGGAACCACGAGCAGTACTTC.

The chain couples TRBV27 to TRBJ2-3; TRBD1 or TRBD2 may be the D gene (6 bases each). Trimming removed 7 bases from V and 4 bases from J, with 15 bases in between. Germline assignment: CDR1 MNHEY and CDR2 SMNVEV (reference sequence). The CDR3 extends over 14 amino acids. The CDR3 DNA reads TGTGCCAGCAAGAAAAGGGGGGCGGCAGATACGCAGTATTTT. Translating it yields CASKKRGAADTQYF.

V and J are TRBV5-6 and TRBJ2-1, with TRBD1 matching over 7 bases. Looked up from germline, CDR1 is SGHDT and CDR2 is YYEEEE. The V segment lost 4 bases and the J segment 6 bases; nucleotides outside the gene matches: 13. CDR3 length: 16 amino acids. CDR3 DNA sequence: TGTGCCAGCAGCCCGGTAAAGGACAGGATAGGCAATGAGCAGTTCTTC. Translating gives CASSPVKDRIGNEQFF.

The V gene is TRBV9, the J gene TRBJ2-5; 9 bases map to TRBD2. Looked up from germline, CDR1 is SGDLS and CDR2 is YYNGEE. J lost 2 bases, V lost 0 bases, and 5 bases had no gene match. There are 16 residues in the CDR3. CDR3 sequence reads: CASSVGVTSGQETQYF. The CDR3 DNA follows: TGTGCCAGCAGCGTAGGGGTGACTAGCGGACAAGAGACCCAGTACTTC.

This clonotype was recorded once. The chain employs TRBV28 and TRBJ2-3; weak D call: TRBD2 (5 bases). Germline-derived CDR1 and CDR2 are MDHEN and SYDVKM. V gave up 3 bases and J gave up 3 bases, with 10 bases separating them. The CDR3 runs 14 residues. The CDR3 loop is CASSLSGGTDTQYF. For the CDR3, the DNA is TGTGCCAGCAGTTTGTCCGGAGGTACAGATACGCAGTATTTT.

This sequence joins TRBV20-1 and TRBJ2-3; weak D call: TRBD2 (5 bases). This CDR3 is 16 amino acids long. V gave up 5 bases and J gave up 8 bases, with 26 bases separating them. Germline loops: CDR1 DFQATT, CDR2 SNEGSKA (reference sequence). CDR3 bases: TGCAGTGCTGGATCGACATCTAAGGACTTCACAAGTACGCAGTATTTT. It encodes CSAGSTSKDFTSTQYF.

The chain uses TRBV20-1 and TRBJ2-7, with D possibly being TRBD2 (6 bases). CDR3 length: 15 amino acids. Trimming cost V 0 bases and J 4 bases, with 16 bases left between them. CDR1 is DFQATT, CDR2 SNEGSKA, per germline (reference sequence). The CDR3 DNA follows: TGCAGTGCTAGAGACCCCCTTTTCGGGAGATACGAGCAGTACTTC. Translation gives CSARDPLFGRYEQYF.

The chain combines TRBV20-1 with TRBJ1-2; 10 bases are shared with TRBD1. Germline CDR1 DFQATT, CDR2 SNEGSKA (reference sequence). The CDR3 sequence is 15 residues long. Germline trimming cut 4 bases from V and 2 bases from J; bases unmatched to any gene: 7. The CDR3 sequence is CSATDRGLGNYGYTF. CDR3 nucleotide sequence: TGCAGTGCTACCGACAGGGGGCTAGGAAACTATGGCTACACCTTC.

This sequence joins TRBV28 and TRBJ2-7, with D possibly being TRBD1 (6 bases). CDR3 length: 14 amino acids. Germline CDR1 reads MDHEN; CDR2 reads SYDVKM. V lost 6 bases, J lost 3 bases, and 15 bases lay in between. The DNA of the CDR3 is TGTGCCAGCAGCTTCCCGGACAGTAGCTACGAGCAGTACTTC. This sequence encodes CASSFPDSSYEQYF.

By share, this clonotype ranks as hyperexpanded. This chain connects TRBV12-3 or TRBV12-4 to TRBJ1-2; D might be TRBD1 (6 bases). The CDR3 covers 15 residues. The V end lost 6 bases, the J end lost 5 bases, and 19 bases lay between the germline ends. CDR3 sequence reads: CASRLQGHNIYGYTF. CDR3 in DNA: TGTGCCAGCAGACTTCAGGGACACAATATATATGGCTACACCTTC.

The CDR3 DNA reads as TGTGCCACCAGTGATCAAGCGGGAGCTGCGAACACCGGGGAGCTGTTTTTT. It yields the protein CATSDQAGAANTGELFF. V and J are TRBV24-1 and TRBJ2-2; 8 nucleotides match TRBD2. With V trimmed by 3 bases and J by 0 bases, 5 bases remained unmatched. CDR3 length: 17 residues. Germline V lookup: CDR1 KGHDR, CDR2 SFDVKD.

V is TRBV3-1 and J is TRBJ2-3, with unresolved D. V lost 3 bases, J lost 1 base, and 2 bases lay in between. The CDR3 has 12 residues. Germline-derived CDR1 and CDR2 are LGHDT and YNNKEL (reference sequence). The CDR3 reads CASSHRTDTQYF. For the CDR3, the DNA is TGTGCCAGCAGCCACCGCACAGATACGCAGTATTTT.

The CDR3 reads CASRPNSGVNTEAFF. DNA for the CDR3: TGTGCCAGTAGGCCCAATTCAGGGGTCAACACTGAAGCTTTCTTT. The gene calls are TRBV19 and TRBJ1-1; maybe TRBD1 (6 bases). The CDR3 sequence is 15 residues long. The V and J ends lost 6 bases and 2 bases respectively, with 16 bases between them. From germline, CDR1 is LNHDA and CDR2 SQIVND (reference sequence).

The chain employs TRBV7-3 and TRBJ2-7; D assignment may be TRBD1 or TRBD2 (5 bases each). Germline V gene data show CDR1 as SGHTA and CDR2 as FQGTGA. V lost 5 bases to trimming and J lost 4 bases, with 15 bases between them. The CDR3 has 14 amino acids. In DNA, the CDR3 is TGTGCCAGCAGCCCCGGGACGAACGTGTACGAGCAGTACTTC. It translates to CASSPGTNVYEQYF.

This chain joins TRBV5-4 and TRBJ1-3; TRBD1 might be the D (5 bases). Trimming shortened V by 0 bases and J by 5 bases, and 6 bases separated the two germline ends. Germline loops: CDR1 SGHNT, CDR2 YYREEE (reference sequence). The CDR3 is made up of 13 amino acids. The CDR3 DNA reads as TGTGCCAGCAGCTTGGCAGGGAGAAACACCATATATTTT. Residues: CASSLAGRNTIYF.

CDR3 sequence reads: CASSLELAGVSGGTDTQYF. Written as DNA, the CDR3 is TGTGCCAGCAGCTTGGAACTAGCGGGAGTGAGTGGGGGCACAGATACGCAGTATTTT. The chain combines TRBV5-4 with TRBJ2-3; 11 bases are a match to TRBD2. The germline gives CDR1 SGHNT, CDR2 YYREEE (reference sequence). The CDR3 is 19 amino acids. J was trimmed by 1 base and V by 0 bases; bases with no gene match: 10.

The genes are TRBV4-1 and TRBJ2-7; D gene ambiguous. Trimming took 1 base from V and 3 from J, leaving 10 bases between them. The CDR3 has 14 amino acids. Germline CDR1 reads MGHRA; CDR2 reads YSYEKL. CDR3 residues: CASSQGEGFYEQYF. The CDR3 DNA reads TGCGCCAGCAGCCAAGGCGAAGGGTTCTACGAGCAGTACTTC.

The gene calls are TRBV3-1 and TRBJ2-3, with D unresolved. The CDR3 runs to 16 residues. The V gene's germline CDR1 is LGHDT and CDR2 YNNKEL (reference sequence). V was clipped by 0 bases and J by 0 bases, with 10 bases between them. The CDR3 here is CASSQEGYASTDTQYF. The CDR3 DNA reads as TGTGCCAGCAGCCAAGAAGGCTACGCTAGCACAGATACGCAGTATTTT.